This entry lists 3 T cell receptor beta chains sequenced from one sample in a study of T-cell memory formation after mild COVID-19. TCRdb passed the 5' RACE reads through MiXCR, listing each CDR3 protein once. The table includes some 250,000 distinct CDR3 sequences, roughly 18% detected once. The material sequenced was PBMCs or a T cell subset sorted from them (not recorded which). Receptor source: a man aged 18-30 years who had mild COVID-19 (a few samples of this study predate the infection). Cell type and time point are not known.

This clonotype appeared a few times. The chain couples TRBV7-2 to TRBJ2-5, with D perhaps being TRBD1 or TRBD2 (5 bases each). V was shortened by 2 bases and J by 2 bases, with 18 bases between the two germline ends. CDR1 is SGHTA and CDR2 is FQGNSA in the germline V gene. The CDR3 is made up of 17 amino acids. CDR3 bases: TGTGCCAGCAGCTTATCCCCGGGGCGGTACTCACAAGAGACCCAGTACTTC. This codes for CASSLSPGRYSQETQYF.

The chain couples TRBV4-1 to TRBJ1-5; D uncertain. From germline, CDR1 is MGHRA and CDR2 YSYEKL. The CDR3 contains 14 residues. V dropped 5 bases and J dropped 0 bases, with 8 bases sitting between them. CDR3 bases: TGCGCCAGCAGCGGGCCCGATAGCAATCAGCCCCAGCATTTT. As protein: CASSGPDSNQPQHF.

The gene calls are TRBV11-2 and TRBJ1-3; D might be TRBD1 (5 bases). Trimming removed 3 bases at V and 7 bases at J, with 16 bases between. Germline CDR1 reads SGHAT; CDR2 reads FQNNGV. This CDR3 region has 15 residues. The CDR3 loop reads CASSLRRGFRNTIYF. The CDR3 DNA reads TGTGCCAGCAGCTTGAGGAGGGGCTTCAGGAACACCATATATTTT.